This entry concerns a single T cell receptor (beta chain). In this cohort, PCR tests turned positive between March and December 2020, predating US Alpha, Beta and Delta variants. The sample comes from a study of vaccination and CD4 T cells after COVID-19. Overall study: Median time from second vaccine dose to sampling was roughly 72 days (14 to 241).

Each CDR3 protein is one row after TCRdb ran MiXCR on the PCR reads. Of approximately 19,000 distinct CDR3 sequences listed, around 62% are singletons. Unmatched junction bases numbered 11, after V lost 7 bases and J lost 8 bases. The CDR3 has 14 residues. The germline CDR1 and CDR2 sequences are SNHLY and FYNNEI. This clonotype was sampled from a human donor who had recovered from COVID-19. V gene TRBV2 combines with J gene TRBJ2-3, with 8 bases matching TRBD2. Material: CD4+ T cells from blood, obtained before SARS-CoV-2 vaccination. CDR3 nucleotides: TGTGCCAGCAACCCGACTAGCGCTACGGGTACGCAGTATTTT. Translating it yields CASNPTSATGTQYF. The full variable domain, completed using reference TRBV2 and TRBJ2-3, is EPEVTQTPSHQVTQMGQEVILRCVPISNHLYFYWYRQILGQKVEFLVSFYNNEISEKSEIFDDQFSVERPDGSNFTLKIRSTKLEDSAMYFCASNPTSATGTQYFGPGTRLTVL.